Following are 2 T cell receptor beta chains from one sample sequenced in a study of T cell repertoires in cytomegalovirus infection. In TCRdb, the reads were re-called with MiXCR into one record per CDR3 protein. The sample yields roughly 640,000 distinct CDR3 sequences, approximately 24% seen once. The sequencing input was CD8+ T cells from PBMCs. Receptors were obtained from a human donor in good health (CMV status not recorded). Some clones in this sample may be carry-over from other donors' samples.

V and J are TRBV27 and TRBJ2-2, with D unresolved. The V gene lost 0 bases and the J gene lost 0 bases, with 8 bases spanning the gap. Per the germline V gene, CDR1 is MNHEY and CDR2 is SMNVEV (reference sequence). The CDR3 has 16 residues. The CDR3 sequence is CASSLSRIANTGELFF. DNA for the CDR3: TGTGCCAGCAGTTTATCCAGGATTGCGAACACCGGGGAGCTGTTTTTT.

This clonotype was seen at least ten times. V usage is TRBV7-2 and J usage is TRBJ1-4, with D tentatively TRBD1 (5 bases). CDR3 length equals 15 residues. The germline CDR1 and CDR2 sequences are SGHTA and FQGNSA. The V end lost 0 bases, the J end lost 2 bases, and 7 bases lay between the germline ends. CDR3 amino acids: CASSLAGGTNEKLFF. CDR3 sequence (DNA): TGTGCCAGCAGCTTAGCTGGGGGTACTAATGAAAAACTGTTTTTT.